The rows below give T cell receptor beta chains drawn from one sample of a study of graft-versus-host responses after intestinal transplantation. Sequencing used immunoSEQ multiplex PCR; TCRdb keeps in-frame clones, though not all of them. The repertoire holds 90,000 to 150,000 clones, with 85% to 95% as singletons. What these receptors recognize is not known. Sequenced material: unstimulated CD8+ T cells sorted from spleen or lymph node cells, taken before intestinal transplant. The receptors were gathered from a human donor who received an intestinal transplant. Both conserved end residues are part of each CDR3. D genes are given only for firm matches. Not all rows give a size; the values are once, few, many and, for expanded clones, a class.

clone_size j_call cdr3_length v_call d_call cdr3_nt cdr3_aa
- TRBJ2-1 13 TRBV28 - TGTGCCAGCAGTCCGACGGATTACAATGAGCAGTTCTTC CASSPTDYNEQFF
- TRBJ2-7 11 TRBV7-9 - TGTGCCAGCAGCCCGGGCTACGAGCAGTACTTC CASSPGYEQYF
once TRBJ2-1 16 TRBV6-6 TRBD2 TGTGCCAGTTCGGGGACGACTAGCAGGGTAGGAAATGAGCAGTTCTTC CASSGTTSRVGNEQFF
- TRBJ2-7 13 TRBV29-1 - TGCAGCGTTGAAAGTAGACAGAACTACGAGCAGTACTTC CSVESRQNYEQYF
- TRBJ2-5 17 TRBV5-1 - TGCGCCAGCAGCTTGGACCCGCTGACAGTCCGGCAAGAGACCCAGTACTTC CASSLDPLTVRQETQYF
- TRBJ2-7 13 TRBV6-5 - TGTGCCAGCAGTTACGACCAGGGCTACGAGCAGTACTTC CASSYDQGYEQYF
- TRBJ2-1 14 TRBV4-1 - TGCGCCAGCAGCCCGCCCGGGGATTACAATGAGCAGTTCTTC CASSPPGDYNEQFF
- TRBJ2-7 14 TRBV19 - TGTGCCAGTACCCCCGGGGGACAGCCTTACGAGCAGTACTTC CASTPGGQPYEQYF
- TRBJ1-5 12 TRBV4-2 - TGTGCCAGCAGCCTTAGCAATCAGCCCCAGCATTTT CASSLSNQPQHF
- TRBJ2-7 12 TRBV9 TRBD2 TGTGCCAGCGGAACGGGAGGAGGCGAGCAGTACTTC CASGTGGGEQYF
- TRBJ1-1 13 TRBV28 - TGTGCCACCACGGACAGATTGAACACTGAAGCTTTCTTT CATTDRLNTEAFF
- TRBJ1-1 14 TRBV4-3 - TGCGCCAGCAGCCAAGGGCAGCTGAACACTGAAGCTTTCTTT CASSQGQLNTEAFF
few TRBJ2-1 15 TRBV4-3 - TGCGCCAGCAGCCGAGACCAGAGCTCCTACAATGAGCAGTTCTTC CASSRDQSSYNEQFF
- TRBJ2-7 13 TRBV9 - TGTGCCAGCAGCGCGGGATGGGGCGATGAGCAGTACTTC CASSAGWGDEQYF